A single sample is the source of the 18 T cell receptor beta chains below, sequenced in a study of PD-1 blockade in classical Hodgkin lymphoma (dated by TCRdb to 2020 to 2022). Interpreted using the paper, the time point label stands for: cycle 1 day 1 (C1D1), immediately before nivolumab initiation. Every trial patient had relapsed after autologous stem cell transplantation, and cohorts A, B and C differed in prior brentuximab vedotin exposure. CD4+ T cells were purified from thawed PBMCs by magnetic negative selection with a Miltenyi CD4+ T cell isolation kit. Library method: the immunoSEQ multiplex PCR assay. Imported from immuneACCESS, the table was reduced by TCRdb to in-frame sequences with V and J called. These copies leave out some clones; in studies compared against another copy, an unresolved V gene accounts for under half, and the cause of the remainder is not known. This sample has 31,000 or so clones in its table, and roughly 87% of those were observed once. The ten largest clonotypes hold 2% to 2.5% of the sample.

The sequencing here drew on CD4+ T cells from blood, taken at baseline. The source of these receptors is a human donor with classical Hodgkin lymphoma.

The J gene is TRBJ2-3, the V gene TRBV7-2, with 9 bases identical to TRBD1. The CDR3 extends over 16 amino acids. V trimming: 5 bases; J trimming: 5 bases; junction bases outside the gene matches: 11. The germline V gene has CDR1 SGHTA and CDR2 FQGNSA. This chain's CDR3 is CASSPIGTGKIDTQYF. In DNA form, the CDR3 reads TGTGCCAGCAGCCCAATCGGGACAGGGAAAATAGATACGCAGTATTTT.

The rearrangement uses TRBV11-2 and TRBJ2-5, with TRBD1 matching 10 bases. The CDR3 is 16 amino acids. With V trimmed by 3 bases and J by 1 base, 5 bases remained unmatched. CDR1 and CDR2 (germline): SGHAT, FQNNGV. The CDR3 DNA reads as TGTGCCAGCAGCTTTGGGACAGGGGTGGTCCAAGAGACCCAGTACTTC. Protein sequence: CASSFGTGVVQETQYF.

The chain links TRBV6-5 to TRBJ1-4; D call uncertain. The CDR3 contains 13 residues. Germline V gene lookup returns CDR1 MNHEY and CDR2 SVGAGI. V lost 6 bases and J 7 bases, leaving 12 bases between the germline ends. This CDR3 is CASSPTAGEKLFF. The CDR3 coding sequence is TGTGCCAGCAGCCCAACGGCCGGTGAAAAACTGTTTTTT.

This chain joins TRBV7-2 and TRBJ2-3; D is possibly TRBD2 (5 bases). CDR3 length: 13 amino acids. V lost 5 bases and J lost 6, with 12 bases in between. CDR1 is SGHTA, CDR2 FQGNSA, per germline. CDR3 in DNA: TGTGCCAGCAGCGTTCCGGGAAGGGATACGCAGTATTTT. Protein: CASSVPGRDTQYF.

This clone came up a few times. This rearrangement joins TRBV30 to TRBJ1-5; D is unclear. V shed 4 bases and J shed 2 bases, with 12 bases lying between them. The CDR3 has 14 residues. Germline V gives CDR1 GTSNPN, CDR2 SVGIG (reference sequence). Here the CDR3 DNA reads TGTGCCTGGAACCCGCGGTTAGGCAATCAGCCCCAGCATTTT. Its protein product is CAWNPRLGNQPQHF. Drawing the rest from reference TRBV30 and TRBJ1-5, the complete variable domain is SQTIHQWPATLVQPVGSPLSLECTVEGTSNPNLYWYRQAAGRGLQLLFYSVGIGQISSEVPQNLSASRPQDRQFILSSKKLLLSDSGFYLCAWNPRLGNQPQHFGDGTRLSIL.

This chain joins TRBV18 and TRBJ1-2, with D possibly matching TRBD1 (5 bases). Germline values: CDR1 KGHSH, CDR2 LQKENI. There are 19 residues in the CDR3. Trimming took 1 base from V and 1 from J, leaving 22 bases between them. The DNA of the CDR3 is TGTGCCAGCTCACCACTGCAAGCAGGGAGACTGACCGTTAACTATGGCTACACCTTC. Its protein product is CASSPLQAGRLTVNYGYTF.

V is TRBV7-2 and J is TRBJ1-2; 8 bases map to TRBD1. This CDR3 spans 13 amino acids. The germline V gene has CDR1 SGHTA and CDR2 FQGNSA. Unmatched junction bases numbered 6, after V lost 4 bases and J lost 8 bases. The CDR3 bases are TGTGCCAGCAGCTCACAGGGGGATGGGGGCTACACCTTC. Protein product: CASSSQGDGGYTF.

This chain connects TRBV20-1 to TRBJ1-2, with no clear D. CDR3 length: 9 amino acids. The germline V gene has CDR1 DFQATT and CDR2 SNEGSKA (reference sequence). Between the trimmed V and J ends, which lost 4 bases and 8 bases, there was a span of 5 bases. For the CDR3, the DNA is TGCAGTGCTAAAAGCGGCTACACCTTC. This sequence encodes CSAKSGYTF.

This chain uses TRBV30 with TRBJ1-2; 8 bases match TRBD1. Trimming removed 4 bases from V and 4 bases from J; junction bases left unmatched: 20. Germline values: CDR1 GTSNPN, CDR2 SVGIG (reference sequence). This CDR3 has 18 residues. CDR3 DNA: TGTGCCTGGAAACGTAAGGCTTCCGCTCCTGGACAGGGCTATGGCTACACCTTC. Its translation: CAWKRKASAPGQGYGYTF.

This clone has just one count. V usage is TRBV6-5 and J usage is TRBJ1-5; D may be TRBD1 (6 bases). The germline V gene has CDR1 MNHEY and CDR2 SVGAGI. CDR3 length: 15 residues. Trimming removed 10 bases at V and 6 bases at J, with 22 bases between. DNA for the CDR3: TGTGCCACCCGCTCCGGCGGGGGGCAGGGTCAGCCCCAGCATTTT. Amino acids: CATRSGGGQGQPQHF.

The chain carries TRBV5-1 and TRBJ2-1; D ambiguous. The CDR3 has 14 amino acids. In germline, CDR1 is SGHRS, CDR2 YFSETQ. Trimming stripped 0 bases from V and 0 bases from J, with 4 bases between. The CDR3 is CASSLGDSYNEQFF. CDR3 sequence (DNA): TGCGCCAGCAGCTTGGGCGACTCCTACAATGAGCAGTTCTTC.

The chain joins TRBV25-1 to TRBJ1-2; D may be TRBD1 (5 bases). V dropped 4 bases and J dropped 2 bases, with 8 bases sitting between them. The CDR3 runs to 13 residues. Germline CDR1 is MGHDK and CDR2 is SYGVNS. DNA of the CDR3: TGTGCCAGCAGTGTCAACAGGAACTATGGCTACACCTTC. Protein product: CASSVNRNYGYTF.

V is TRBV29-1 and J is TRBJ2-7, with TRBD2 matching over 7 bases. J gave up 2 bases and V 4 bases, and 8 bases lay outside the gene matches. The CDR3 totals 14 residues. The germline V gene encodes CDR1 SQVTM and CDR2 ANQGSEA. CDR3 sequence: CSVGHRRETYEQYF. In DNA, the CDR3 is TGCAGCGTTGGCCATAGGCGGGAGACCTACGAGCAGTACTTC.

The chain carries TRBV30 and TRBJ2-7; 9 nucleotides line up with TRBD1. Trimming took 4 bases from V and 7 from J; bases not matched to a gene: 14. This CDR3 has 15 residues. Per the germline V gene, CDR1 is GTSNPN and CDR2 is SVGIG (reference sequence). CDR3 in DNA: TGTGCCTGGAACCTTAAAAGCGGGACAGGGCGTGAGCAGTACTTC. This gives the protein CAWNLKSGTGREQYF. The full variable domain, its missing parts supplied by reference TRBV30 and TRBJ2-7, is SQTIHQWPATLVQPVGSPLSLECTVEGTSNPNLYWYRQAAGRGLQLLFYSVGIGQISSEVPQNLSASRPQDRQFILSSKKLLLSDSGFYLCAWNLKSGTGREQYFGPGTRLTVT.

This rearrangement joins TRBV11-2 to TRBJ1-5; 7 bases fit TRBD1. V lost 1 base to trimming and J lost 7 bases; unmatched junction nucleotides: 10. The CDR3 contains 16 residues. CDR1 SGHAT and CDR2 FQNNGV come from the germline V gene. The DNA for the CDR3 is TGTGCCAGCAGCTTAGGAAGGGGGCAGGGACAACAGCCCCAGCATTTT. Protein product: CASSLGRGQGQQPQHF. Variable domain in full (rest from reference TRBV11-2 and TRBJ1-5): EAGVAQSPRYKIIEKRQSVAFWCNPISGHATLYWYQQILGQGPKLLIQFQNNGVVDDSQLPKDRFSAERLKGVDSTLKIQPAKLEDSAVYLCASSLGRGQGQQPQHFGDGTRLSIL.

This chain connects TRBV6-6 to TRBJ2-3; D is perhaps TRBD1 (6 bases). Germline-derived CDR1 and CDR2 are MNHNY and SVGAGI (reference sequence). The CDR3 length is 12 residues. V lost 7 bases to trimming and J lost 4 bases, with 9 bases between them. This CDR3 reads CASTRQADTQYF. Here the CDR3 DNA reads TGTGCCAGCACCCGACAGGCAGATACGCAGTATTTT.

The genes are TRBV7-2 and TRBJ2-2, with TRBD1 matching 8 bases. The CDR3 consists of 15 residues. Germline-derived CDR1 and CDR2 are SGHTA and FQGNSA. After removal of 5 bases from V and 4 bases from J, the junction contained 6 bases not matched to a gene. This CDR3 is CASSPRGPSTGELFF. In DNA, the CDR3 is TGTGCCAGCAGCCCCAGGGGGCCGAGCACCGGGGAGCTGTTTTTT.

This clone was counted once. The chain carries TRBV5-1 and TRBJ2-3; no reliable D call. The V end was cut by 4 bases, the J end by 1 base, with 13 bases between. CDR1 is SGHRS and CDR2 is YFSETQ in the germline V gene. The CDR3 is 15 amino acids. Here the CDR3 DNA reads TGCGCCAGCAGCCCCAAAGGCGGACGCACAGATACGCAGTATTTT. It is translated as CASSPKGGRTDTQYF.